This T cell receptor beta chain derives from a study of T cells in Graves' hyperthyroidism and ophthalmopathy. Study-wide background: Before any treatment, at initial diagnosis, peripheral blood was collected.

CDR3 length: 13 amino acids. The V end was cut by 6 bases, the J end by 4 bases, with 13 bases between. CDR1 is SGHTA and CDR2 is FQGNSA in the germline V gene. Study conclusions and caveats: Ophthalmopathy stood apart from stable hyperthyroidism in a 13 V-J model. Also found in blood were most expanded thyroid clonotypes above 0.001.

Many counts were recorded for this clonotype. The antigen is unknown. Amplification of TCR beta CDR3 regions was performed using RNA transcripts as template. When the TCR CDR3 underwent first-round RT-PCR, the HTBI primer set was used. TCRdb ran MiXCR on the multiplex PCR reads and lists one entry per CDR3 protein. This sample has about 380,000 distinct CDR3 sequences, with around 20% found just once. The sequenced material came from blood. The TCR comes from a man between 18 and 35 years old with Graves' ophthalmopathy. The chain links TRBV7-2 to TRBJ2-7; perhaps D is TRBD1 or TRBD2 (5 bases each). The CDR3 is CASRSGDRYEQYF. Here the CDR3 DNA reads TGTGCCAGCAGATCCGGGGACCGATACGAGCAGTACTTC.